One and the same sample provided the 14 T cell receptor beta chains below, sequenced in a study of blood T cell repertoires in COVID-19. Using immunoSEQ multiplex PCR, the repertoire was profiled, and TCRdb retains in-frame clones only, with some absent. The sample shows about 150,000 clones, approximately 88% of them seen only once. The sequencing sample was made of peripheral blood. These receptors were taken from a human donor in a cohort sampled during active COVID-19.

The V and J genes are TRBV7-8 and TRBJ2-1; TRBD2 agrees at 11 bases. The V gene's germline CDR1 is SGHVS and CDR2 FQNEAQ. This CDR3 has 18 residues. After removal of 1 base from V and 2 bases from J, the junction contained 7 bases not matched to a gene. The CDR3 DNA reads TGTGCCAGCAGCTTAGATTCTTTGACTAGCGGGGCCTACAATGAGCAGTTCTTC. Protein sequence: CASSLDSLTSGAYNEQFF. The complete variable domain, with remaining parts taken from reference TRBV7-8 and TRBJ2-1, reads GAGVSQSPRYKVAKRGQDVALRCDPISGHVSLFWYQQALGQGPEFLTYFQNEAQLDKSGLPSDRFFAERPEGSVSTLKIQRTQQEDSAVYLCASSLDSLTSGAYNEQFFGPGTRLTVL.

The chain couples TRBV11-2 to TRBJ1-4, with D maybe TRBD1 (6 bases). In germline, CDR1 is SGHAT, CDR2 FQNNGV. This CDR3 contains 16 residues. The V end was cut by 5 bases, the J end by 8 bases, with 21 bases between. The CDR3 reads CASSQSAYRAGEKLFF. The CDR3 DNA reads as TGTGCCAGCAGCCAATCCGCCTACAGGGCCGGGGAAAAACTGTTTTTT.

The chain employs TRBV29-1 and TRBJ1-2; no reliable D call. Trimming took off 2 bases at V and 3 bases at J, with 10 bases between the two ends. The CDR3 has 13 residues. The V gene's germline CDR1 is SQVTM and CDR2 ANQGSEA. The CDR3 DNA follows: TGCAGCGTTGAACCCGCCCAGGACTATGGCTACACCTTC. It translates to CSVEPAQDYGYTF.

The rearrangement uses TRBV28 and TRBJ1-5; unclear D gene. V was clipped by 5 bases and J by 2 bases, with 13 bases between them. Per germline, CDR1 MDHEN and CDR2 SYDVKM. The CDR3 consists of 15 residues. The CDR3 loop is CASSLGPRRNQPQHF. In DNA, the CDR3 is TGTGCCAGCAGTCTAGGTCCTAGGCGCAATCAGCCCCAGCATTTT.

This sequence joins TRBV10-3 and TRBJ1-4, with 10 nucleotides matching TRBD1. CDR1 and CDR2 (germline): ENHRY, SYGVKD. J lost 6 bases, V lost 10 bases, and 2 bases had no gene match. The CDR3 consists of 12 residues. This chain's CDR3 is CATGTGDEKLFF. The CDR3 DNA is TGTGCCACCGGGACAGGGGATGAAAAACTGTTTTTT.

This clone was found once. The CDR3 DNA sequence: TGTGCCACCAGCAGAGTTCAGGGCGGTGAAAAACTGTTTTTT. Its translation: CATSRVQGGEKLFF. The chain uses TRBV15 and TRBJ1-4, with D possibly being TRBD1 (5 bases). The V end was cut by 1 base, the J end by 7 bases, with 10 bases between. Germline values: CDR1 LNHNV, CDR2 YYDKDF (reference sequence). The CDR3 loop spans 14 amino acids.

V is TRBV5-5 and J is TRBJ2-5; TRBD1 aligns across 7 bases. The CDR3 is 14 residues long. Germline-derived CDR1 and CDR2 are SGHKS and YYEKEE (reference sequence). The J segment lost 5 bases and the V segment lost 0 bases, leaving 4 bases of the junction unmatched. Written as DNA, the CDR3 is TGTGCCAGCAGCTTGGAAACAGGGGCCGAGACCCAGTACTTC. This sequence encodes CASSLETGAETQYF.

The J gene is TRBJ2-3, the V gene TRBV7-6, with D possibly being TRBD1 (6 bases). This CDR3 region has 16 residues. Germline V gene sequence: CDR1 SGHVS, CDR2 FNYEAQ. V was trimmed by 4 bases and J by 4 bases, leaving 18 bases between them. The CDR3 reads CASSSALTGFPDTQYF. The CDR3 bases are TGTGCCAGCAGCTCAGCCCTCACAGGGTTCCCAGATACGCAGTATTTT.

This clone has just a few counts. V is TRBV27 and J is TRBJ1-3; no definite D call. Between the trimmed V and J ends, which lost 5 bases and 2 bases, there was a span of 7 bases. Germline V gene lookup returns CDR1 MNHEY and CDR2 SMNVEV (reference sequence). There are 13 residues in the CDR3. The CDR3 here is CASSDRAGNTIYF. The CDR3 coding sequence is TGTGCCAGCAGTGACCGGGCTGGAAACACCATATATTTT.

The chain couples TRBV18 to TRBJ2-7; 12 bases fit TRBD2. This CDR3 has 15 residues. V lost 6 bases to trimming and J lost 7 bases; unmatched junction nucleotides: 10. Germline V gene sequence: CDR1 KGHSH, CDR2 LQKENI. DNA for the CDR3: TGTGCCAGCTCCTCGGCGACTAGCGGGAGCGGGGAGCAGTACTTC. Translating gives CASSSATSGSGEQYF.

There are a few counts of this clone. The chain uses TRBV5-1 and TRBJ1-4; no firm D call. The CDR3 is 13 amino acids. Looked up from germline, CDR1 is SGHRS and CDR2 is YFSETQ. Trimming stripped 5 bases from V and 8 bases from J, with 13 bases between. This CDR3 reads CASSLSVNEKLFF. CDR3 nucleotides: TGCGCCAGCAGTCTCAGTGTTAACGAAAAACTGTTTTTT.

The chain recombines TRBV3-1 (or the pseudogene TRBV3-2) with TRBJ2-7, with 11 bases fitting TRBD2. V shed 1 base, J shed 4 bases, and the junction held 9 bases outside the gene matches. The CDR3 extends over 17 amino acids. Germline V lookup: CDR1 LGHDT, CDR2 YNNKEL (reference sequence). DNA for the CDR3: TGTGCCAGCAGCCAAGCGGCTAGCGGGAGGATGAAGTACGAGCAGTACTTC. This gives the protein CASSQAASGRMKYEQYF.

This clone was seen only a few times. The chain has TRBV29-1 and TRBJ2-7; 9 bases fit TRBD1. The CDR3 contains 15 residues. Germline assignment: CDR1 SQVTM and CDR2 ANQGSEA. The ends lost 7 bases at V and 6 bases at J; junction bases unmatched: 16. This CDR3 is CSAQGGQGFKGEQYF. The CDR3 nucleotides are TGCAGCGCCCAAGGGGGACAGGGCTTTAAGGGCGAGCAGTACTTC.

The rearrangement joins TRBV7-8 to TRBJ2-3; 7 nucleotides align to TRBD1. CDR3 size: 15 residues. Germline CDR1 is SGHVS and CDR2 is FQNEAQ. The junction had 8 bases not matched to a gene; V was cut back by 3 bases and J by 5 bases. The CDR3 DNA is TGTGCCAGCAGCTTTAACAGGGGATCCGGAGATACGCAGTATTTT. It yields the protein CASSFNRGSGDTQYF.